Below, one TCR beta chain is given with its context. Its antigen is as yet unknown. Germline V lookup: CDR1 DFQATT, CDR2 SNEGSKA (reference sequence). This CDR3 is built from 14 residues. V lost 0 bases, J lost 3 bases, and 10 bases lay in between. Unique molecular identifiers were incorporated into the prepared TCRbeta library. One entry per CDR3 protein results from TCRdb running MiXCR on the PCR reads. The sample includes about 130,000 distinct CDR3 sequences, about 9.9% of them seen just once. The entry originates in a study of T-cell reconstitution after alpha-beta-depleted transplantation in children. Whole-study results and caveats: Diversity of TCRbeta at day 60 was high in some patients, arising from surviving recipient T cells and thymic progenitors. Newly produced T cells mostly accounted for T-cell counts and diversity one year post-transplant. As was reported, about two months after transplant, alpha-beta T cells came from several hundred expanded graft clones.

The chain combines TRBV20-1 with TRBJ2-3; D gene uncertain. The sample in question was PBMCs, mostly from graft donor cells, obtained 180 days after TCRalphabeta/CD19-depleted stem cell transplant. The origin of this receptor is a girl less than two years old who had a stem cell transplant for combined immunodeficiency, so the T cells may come from the graft donor. In DNA form, the CDR3 reads TGCAGTGCTAGAGATGGGCGTTTTACAGATACGCAGTATTTT. Translated: CSARDGRFTDTQYF.